Described below is a single TCR beta chain sequence and its context. Its target is not known. This sample is part of a study of CXCR3-negative and CXCR3-positive naive CD8 T cells. General study findings and limits: In both naive subsets diversity was comparably high, whereas memory CD8+ cells showed much lower diversity. Naive CXCR3-positive cells had TRB CDR3s more hydrophobic than those of CXCR3-negative naive cells.

This CDR3 contains 16 residues. Germline CDR1 is DFQATT and CDR2 is SNEGSKA (reference sequence). UMI-labeled TRB cDNA libraries were prepared by 5' RACE. One entry per CDR3 protein, without DNA, is what TCRdb gives after re-calling the 5' RACE reads. This sample's table reports tens of thousands of distinct CDR3 sequences. This receptor was obtained from a human donor in good health. Some clones in this sample may be carry-over from other donors' samples. The specimen sequenced was naive CXCR3+ CD8+ T cells from blood. Subset: CD45RO-CCR7+CD27+CD95- naive CD8+ T cells expressing CXCR3 (TNR3+). The chain recombines TRBV20-1 with TRBJ1-6; no DNA is available, so the TRBD1 call from TCRdb remains unchecked. The CDR3 loop is CSATTGGMMYNSPLHF.